The clone carrying this T cell receptor (beta chain) appeared a few times. The time point was: patch test 1, 2 weeks after DPC sensitization. The sample's treatment: therapeutic diphenylcyclopropenone sensitization with weekly scalp DPC. These data come from a study of human T cells and chemical hapten exposure. With V trimmed by 6 bases and J by 8 bases, 11 bases remained unmatched. Germline values: CDR1 SEHNR, CDR2 FQNEAQ (reference sequence). The CDR3 has 16 amino acids. TCRdb reprocessed the RACE reads with MiXCR, giving one entry per CDR3 protein. The sample holds more than 65,000 distinct CDR3 sequences, over 9% seen once.

The receptor's source is a woman between 45 and 65 years old with alopecia areata. Some clones in this sample may be carry-over from other donors' samples. The sequencing here drew on whole blood, taken in connection with sensitization to the hapten diphenylcyclopropenone (DPC). The J gene is TRBJ2-1, the V gene TRBV7-9, with 12 bases identical to TRBD2. CDR3 protein: CASSRTSGIPSHEQFF. CDR3 DNA sequence: TGTGCCAGCAGTCGGACTAGCGGGATCCCATCCCATGAGCAGTTCTTC. Full variable domain (missing parts from reference TRBV7-9 and TRBJ2-1): DTGVSQNPRHKITKRGQNVTFRCDPISEHNRLYWYRQTLGQGPEFLTYFQNEAQLEKSRLLSDRFSAERPKGSFSTLEIQRTEQGDSAMYLCASSRTSGIPSHEQFFGPGTRLTVL.